One sample yielded the 21 T cell receptor beta chains listed below, sequenced in a study of PD-L1 blockade in urothelial cancer. Profiled with immunoSEQ multiplex PCR; TCRdb holds only in-frame clones, not every one. The sample has 45,000 or so clones; roughly four fifths are singletons. The sequences come from PBMCs, collected around atezolizumab (anti-PD-L1) treatment. Every receptor here comes from a man aged 65 to 79 with urothelial cancer.

This sequence joins TRBV11-1 and TRBJ2-1; TRBD1 aligns across 8 bases. Germline CDR1 reads SGHAT; CDR2 reads FQDESV (reference sequence). This CDR3 region has 16 residues. V shed 5 bases and J 1 base; nucleotides not matched to a gene: 7. CDR3 coding DNA: TGTGCCAGCAGCCGTACCGGACAGGGATCCTACAATGAGCAGTTCTTC. Encoded protein: CASSRTGQGSYNEQFF.

This clone was detected a few times. This chain uses TRBV5-1 with TRBJ2-3; a weak D match, TRBD2 (6 bases). The V end was cut by 4 bases, the J end by 2 bases, with 14 bases between. The CDR3 is 15 residues long. In germline, CDR1 is SGHRS, CDR2 YFSETQ. CDR3 residues: CASSLPAGNTDTQYF. The CDR3 bases are TGCGCCAGCAGCCTCCCGGCGGGGAACACAGATACGCAGTATTTT. Using reference TRBV5-1 and TRBJ2-3 for the parts outside the CDR3, the full variable domain is KAGVTQTPRYLIKTRGQQVTLSCSPISGHRSVSWYQQTPGQGLQFLFEYFSETQRNKGNFPGRFSGRQFSNSRSEMNVSTLELGDSALYLCASSLPAGNTDTQYFGPGTRLTVL.

This sequence joins TRBV27 and TRBJ1-6; 7 bases are shared with TRBD1. Germline V gene sequence: CDR1 MNHEY, CDR2 SMNVEV (reference sequence). Trimming removed 6 bases from V and 6 bases from J; junction bases left unmatched: 8. The CDR3 is 15 residues long. CDR3: CASRPLGQTNSPLHF. The CDR3, as DNA: TGTGCCAGCAGGCCACTGGGACAGACTAATTCACCCCTCCACTTT.

V is TRBV10-3 and J is TRBJ2-1; D gene ambiguous. Germline lookup yields CDR1 ENHRY and CDR2 SYGVKD. V was cut by 1 base and J by 7 bases, with 8 bases left in between. The CDR3 contains 13 residues. The CDR3: CAISELKRNEQFF. In DNA, the CDR3 is TGTGCCATCAGTGAGTTGAAGAGGAATGAGCAGTTCTTC.

The chain employs TRBV19 and TRBJ2-5; no definite D call. The V gene lost 7 bases and the J gene lost 5 bases, with 20 bases spanning the gap. Looked up from germline, CDR1 is LNHDA and CDR2 is SQIVND (reference sequence). CDR3 length: 15 residues. DNA of the CDR3: TGTGCCAGTACGACGTGGGCCGGTTCTCAGGAGACCCAGTACTTC. This encodes CASTTWAGSQETQYF.

The chain employs TRBV11-2 and TRBJ2-5; 7 positions match TRBD2. This CDR3 comprises 15 residues. Per the germline V gene, CDR1 is SGHAT and CDR2 is FQNNGV. The J segment lost 2 bases and the V segment lost 1 base, leaving 4 bases of the junction unmatched. The CDR3: CASSLGSGVQETQYF. The CDR3 DNA is TGTGCCAGCAGCTTAGGCAGCGGGGTGCAAGAGACCCAGTACTTC.

The chain has TRBV6-1 and TRBJ1-1; tentatively, D is TRBD1 (5 bases). Trimming cost V 6 bases and J 3 bases, with 11 bases left between them. The CDR3 sequence is 13 residues long. Germline V gene data show CDR1 as MNHNS and CDR2 as SASEGT. The CDR3 sequence: CASRVRGDTEAFF. The CDR3 coding sequence is TGTGCCAGCAGGGTTAGGGGCGACACTGAAGCTTTCTTT.

The chain has TRBV28 and TRBJ1-2, with 7 bases fitting TRBD1. Germline CDR1 MDHEN, CDR2 SYDVKM. V was pared by 7 bases and J by 7 bases, with 12 bases of the junction left unmatched. The CDR3 is 14 amino acids. CDR3 in amino acids: CASKRDRTFVGYTF. The CDR3, as DNA: TGTGCCAGCAAACGGGACAGAACGTTCGTTGGCTACACCTTC.

The chain links TRBV5-1 to TRBJ2-7; 9 bases line up with TRBD1. Germline values: CDR1 SGHRS, CDR2 YFSETQ. There are 15 residues in the CDR3. With 0 bases clipped from V and 3 bases from J, the junction kept 4 bases outside the gene matches. The DNA for the CDR3 is TGCGCCAGCAGCTTGGGGACAGGGGTCTACTACGAGCAGTACTTC. This gives the protein CASSLGTGVYYEQYF.

The chain joins TRBV7-8 to TRBJ2-1; 14 nucleotides line up with TRBD2. The germline V gene has CDR1 SGHVS and CDR2 FQNEAQ. Trimming removed 4 bases from V and 8 bases from J; junction bases left unmatched: 7. The CDR3 runs 16 residues. The CDR3 region has the DNA TGTGCCAGCAGCTACCGGACTAGCGGGGGGAAGGATGAGCAGTTCTTC. It yields the protein CASSYRTSGGKDEQFF.

The rearrangement joins TRBV6-5 to TRBJ2-2; TRBD1 aligns across 9 bases. The V gene's germline CDR1 is MNHEY and CDR2 SVGAGI. The CDR3 runs to 15 residues. The V segment lost 5 bases and the J segment 6 bases; nucleotides outside the gene matches: 7. CDR3 residues: CASSIGQGFAGELFF. The DNA for the CDR3 is TGTGCCAGCAGTATCGGACAGGGGTTCGCCGGGGAGCTGTTTTTT.

By share, this clone ranks as medium-sized. V gene TRBV7-2 combines with J gene TRBJ1-2, with TRBD1 identical over 7 bases. CDR3 length equals 14 residues. In germline, CDR1 is SGHTA, CDR2 FQGNSA. The V gene end was trimmed by 4 bases and the J gene end by 8 bases; junction bases not matched to a gene: 10. This CDR3 is CASSYPGTVEGYTF. The CDR3 nucleotides read TGTGCCAGCAGCTATCCCGGGACAGTCGAGGGCTACACCTTC. Drawing the rest from reference TRBV7-2 and TRBJ1-2, the complete variable domain is GAGVSQSPSNKVTEKGKDVELRCDPISGHTALYWYRQSLGQGLEFLIYFQGNSAPDKSGLPSDRFSAERTGGSVSTLTIQRTQQEDSAVYLCASSYPGTVEGYTFGSGTRLTVV.

V and J are TRBV9 and TRBJ1-1, with a weak D call TRBD1 (6 bases). V was shortened by 3 bases and J by 0 bases, with 18 bases between the two germline ends. From germline, CDR1 is SGDLS and CDR2 YYNGEE. The length of the CDR3 is 17 residues. Here the CDR3 DNA reads TGTGCCAGCAGCGATCCTCCCGGACAGTTTTTGAACACTGAAGCTTTCTTT. It translates to CASSDPPGQFLNTEAFF.

This clone came up once. V usage is TRBV5-5 and J usage is TRBJ2-7, with 7 bases that match TRBD2. The CDR3 extends over 15 amino acids. Germline trimming cut 2 bases from V and 7 bases from J; bases unmatched to any gene: 12. Looked up from germline, CDR1 is SGHKS and CDR2 is YYEKEE (reference sequence). CDR3 coding DNA: TGTGCCAGCAGCTTCTTCACGGGAGGCCGGGTGGAGCAGTACTTC. Translating gives CASSFFTGGRVEQYF. The entire variable domain, with the rest obtained from reference TRBV5-5 and TRBJ2-7, is as follows: DAGVTQSPTHLIKTRGQQVTLRCSPISGHKSVSWYQQVLGQGPQFIFQYYEKEERGRGNFPDRFSARQFPNYSSELNVNALLLGDSALYLCASSFFTGGRVEQYFGPGTRLTVT.

The V and J genes are TRBV7-6 and TRBJ2-7; D remains unclear. The germline V gene has CDR1 SGHVS and CDR2 FNYEAQ. V was clipped by 4 bases and J by 2 bases, with 12 bases between them. The CDR3 contains 14 residues. In DNA, the CDR3 is TGTGCCAGCAGCTCCCACAGCCCACCCTACGAGCAGTACTTC. This gives the protein CASSSHSPPYEQYF.

The chain has TRBV11-2 and TRBJ2-7; 7 nucleotides line up with TRBD2. The trim removed 3 bases at V and 11 bases at J, leaving 4 bases unmatched. Germline CDR1 SGHAT, CDR2 FQNNGV. CDR3 size: 11 residues. CDR3 coding DNA: TGTGCCAGCAGCTTGGCGGGGGAGGAGTACTTC. The encoded protein is CASSLAGEEYF.

This chain links TRBV2 with TRBJ1-4, with unresolved D. Trimming removed 3 bases from V and 7 bases from J, with 15 bases in between. CDR1 is SNHLY, CDR2 FYNNEI, per germline. The CDR3 spans 15 residues. DNA of the CDR3: TGTGCCAGCAGTGATAGTTGGGGTGGGAGTGAAAAACTGTTTTTT. It specifies CASSDSWGGSEKLFF.

The CDR3: CAWTGISNSPLHF. The CDR3 nucleotides read TGTGCCTGGACAGGGATTTCAAATTCACCCCTCCACTTT. The gene calls are TRBV30 and TRBJ1-6, with D maybe TRBD1 (5 bases). Per the germline V gene, CDR1 is GTSNPN and CDR2 is SVGIG (reference sequence). The CDR3 extends over 13 amino acids. V gave up 4 bases and J gave up 7 bases, with 11 bases separating them.

The gene calls are TRBV7-2 and TRBJ2-3, with 14 bases matching TRBD2. The CDR3 extends over 19 amino acids. V gave up 1 base and J gave up 0 bases; unmatched junction bases: 6. Germline CDR1 reads SGHTA; CDR2 reads FQGNSA. This CDR3 is CASSLVSGTSGGSTDTQYF. The CDR3 DNA is TGTGCCAGCAGCTTAGTGTCGGGGACTAGCGGGGGTAGCACAGATACGCAGTATTTT.

The V gene is TRBV7-9, the J gene TRBJ1-4; 9 bases line up with TRBD1. The CDR3 consists of 14 residues. J was trimmed by 7 bases and V by 4 bases; bases with no gene match: 4. CDR1 and CDR2 from the germline V gene are SEHNR and FQNEAQ (reference sequence). The CDR3 region has the DNA TGTGCCAGCAGCTCGGACAGGGGAGCTGAAAAACTGTTTTTT. Translated, it gives CASSSDRGAEKLFF.

The CDR3 DNA follows: TGCAGTGCTAGGGAGCGCCTAGAGCAGTTCTTC. Translating it yields CSARERLEQFF. The chain is built from TRBV20-1 and TRBJ2-1; D remains unclear. The V end was cut by 3 bases, the J end by 10 bases, with 10 bases between. This CDR3 spans 11 amino acids. Germline CDR1 and CDR2: DFQATT and SNEGSKA (reference sequence).